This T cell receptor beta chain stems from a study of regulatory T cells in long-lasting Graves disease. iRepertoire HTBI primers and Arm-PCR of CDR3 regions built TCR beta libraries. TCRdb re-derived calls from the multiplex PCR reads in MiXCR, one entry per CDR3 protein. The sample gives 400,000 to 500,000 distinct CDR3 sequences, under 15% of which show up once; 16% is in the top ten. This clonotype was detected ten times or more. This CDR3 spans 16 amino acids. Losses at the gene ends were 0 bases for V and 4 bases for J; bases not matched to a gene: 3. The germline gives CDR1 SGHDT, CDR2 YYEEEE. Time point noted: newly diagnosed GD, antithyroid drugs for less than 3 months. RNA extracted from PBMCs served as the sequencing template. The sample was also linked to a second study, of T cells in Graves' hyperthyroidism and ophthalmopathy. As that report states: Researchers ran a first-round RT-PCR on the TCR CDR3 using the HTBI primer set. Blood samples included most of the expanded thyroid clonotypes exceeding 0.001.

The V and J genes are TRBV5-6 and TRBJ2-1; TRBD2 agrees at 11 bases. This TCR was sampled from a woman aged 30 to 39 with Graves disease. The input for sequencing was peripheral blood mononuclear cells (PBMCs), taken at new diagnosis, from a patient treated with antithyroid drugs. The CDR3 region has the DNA TGTGCCAGCAGCTTGGTAGCGGGAGGGCCTTACAATGAGCAGTTCTTC. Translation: CASSLVAGGPYNEQFF. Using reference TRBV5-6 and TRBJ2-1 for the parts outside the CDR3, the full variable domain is DAGVTQSPTHLIKTRGQQVTLRCSPKSGHDTVSWYQQALGQGPQFIFQYYEEEERQRGNFPDRFSGHQFPNYSSELNVNALLLGDSALYLCASSLVAGGPYNEQFFGPGTRLTVL.